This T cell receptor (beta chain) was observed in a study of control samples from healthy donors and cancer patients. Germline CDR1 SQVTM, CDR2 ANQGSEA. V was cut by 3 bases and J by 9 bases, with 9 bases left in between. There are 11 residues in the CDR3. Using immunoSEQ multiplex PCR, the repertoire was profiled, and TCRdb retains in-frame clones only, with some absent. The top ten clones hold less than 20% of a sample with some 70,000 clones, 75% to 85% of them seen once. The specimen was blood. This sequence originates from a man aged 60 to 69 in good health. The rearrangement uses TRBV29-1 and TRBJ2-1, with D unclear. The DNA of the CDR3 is TGCAGCGTTGACCGATTCGGTGAGCAGTTCTTC. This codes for CSVDRFGEQFF.